The sample holds one count of the clone carrying this T cell receptor (beta chain). No antigen is known for it. Trimming took 0 bases from V and 0 from J, leaving 6 bases between them. Germline CDR1 SGHTA, CDR2 FQGNSA. This CDR3 has 15 residues. The data stem from a study of radiation and T cells in renal cell carcinoma. Study results and limitations: Top tumor clonotypes rose in blood 2 weeks post-radiation, then contracted. Without pretreatment biopsies, baseline tumor clonotype presence was undetermined.

Time point denoted: blood 2 weeks post-SBRT. Treatment meaning: 15 Gy SBRT to primary tumor, nephrectomy 4 weeks later. This renal cell carcinoma was of the clear cell type. Sequenced by immunoSEQ multiplex PCR; TCRdb stores in-frame clones only, minus some. Of 70,000 or so clones listed, around 76% are singletons. The chain carries TRBV7-2 and TRBJ1-3; D uncertain. Sequencing used blood, obtained from a patient whose treatment included radiotherapy and nephrectomy. This receptor was identified in a man in his sixties with renal cell carcinoma. The CDR3 DNA sequence: TGTGCCAGCAGCTTAGCGACATTCTCTGGAAACACCATATATTTT. This sequence encodes CASSLATFSGNTIYF.